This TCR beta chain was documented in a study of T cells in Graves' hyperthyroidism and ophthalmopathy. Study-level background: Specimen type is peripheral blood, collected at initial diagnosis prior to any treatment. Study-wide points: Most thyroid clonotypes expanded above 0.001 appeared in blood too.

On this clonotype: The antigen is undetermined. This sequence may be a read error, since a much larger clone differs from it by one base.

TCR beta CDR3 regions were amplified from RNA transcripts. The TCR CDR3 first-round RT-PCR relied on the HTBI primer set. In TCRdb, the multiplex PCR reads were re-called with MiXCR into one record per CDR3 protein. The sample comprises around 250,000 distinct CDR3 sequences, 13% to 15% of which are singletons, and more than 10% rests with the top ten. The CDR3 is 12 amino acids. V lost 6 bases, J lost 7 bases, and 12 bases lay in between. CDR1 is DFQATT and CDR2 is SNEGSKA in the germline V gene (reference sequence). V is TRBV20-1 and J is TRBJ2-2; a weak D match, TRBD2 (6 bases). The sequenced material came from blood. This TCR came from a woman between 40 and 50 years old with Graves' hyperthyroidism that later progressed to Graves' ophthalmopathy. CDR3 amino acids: CSARGHSGELFF. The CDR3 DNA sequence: TGCAGTGCGCGGGGCCACAGCGGGGAGCTGTTTTTT.